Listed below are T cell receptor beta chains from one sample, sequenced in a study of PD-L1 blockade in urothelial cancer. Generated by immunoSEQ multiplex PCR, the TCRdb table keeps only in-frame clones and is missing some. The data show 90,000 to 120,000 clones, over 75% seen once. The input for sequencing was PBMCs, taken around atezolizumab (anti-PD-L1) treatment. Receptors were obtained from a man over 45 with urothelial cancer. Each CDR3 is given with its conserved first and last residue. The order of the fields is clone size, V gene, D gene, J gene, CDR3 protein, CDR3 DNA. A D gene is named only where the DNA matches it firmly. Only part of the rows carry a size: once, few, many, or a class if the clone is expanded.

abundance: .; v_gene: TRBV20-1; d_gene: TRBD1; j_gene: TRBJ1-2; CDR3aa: CRTGGFDGYTF; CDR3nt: TGCAGGACAGGGGGCTTCGACGGCTACACCTTC
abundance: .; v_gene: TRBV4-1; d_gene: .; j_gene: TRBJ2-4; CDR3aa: CASSQVAGETLAKNIQYF; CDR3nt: TGCGCCAGCAGCCAAGTTGCAGGGGAAACCTTAGCCAAAAACATTCAGTACTTC
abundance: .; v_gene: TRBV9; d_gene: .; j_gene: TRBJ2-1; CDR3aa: CASSVAPVSPYNEQFF; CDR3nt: TGTGCCAGCAGCGTAGCCCCCGTGAGCCCCTACAATGAGCAGTTCTTC
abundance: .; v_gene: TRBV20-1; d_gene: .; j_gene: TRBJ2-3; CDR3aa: CSATQSDTQYF; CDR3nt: TGCAGTGCTACCCAGTCAGATACGCAGTATTTT
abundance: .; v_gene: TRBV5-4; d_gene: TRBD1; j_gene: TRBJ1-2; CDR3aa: CASSLEDRGFGGYTF; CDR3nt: TGTGCCAGCAGCTTGGAGGACAGGGGGTTCGGTGGCTACACCTTC
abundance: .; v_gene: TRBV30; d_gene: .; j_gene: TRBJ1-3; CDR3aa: CAWRNPQGRNTIYF; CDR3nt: TGTGCCTGGAGAAACCCCCAGGGTAGAAACACCATATATTTT
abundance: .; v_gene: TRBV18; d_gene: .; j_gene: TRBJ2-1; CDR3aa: CASSPGASGVVNEQFF; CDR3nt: TGTGCCAGCTCACCAGGGGCTAGTGGCGTTGTCAATGAGCAGTTCTTC
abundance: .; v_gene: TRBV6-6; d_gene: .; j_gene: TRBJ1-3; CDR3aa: CASTLTAFSSGNTIYF; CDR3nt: TGTGCCAGCACCCTGACAGCCTTCTCCTCTGGAAACACCATATATTTT
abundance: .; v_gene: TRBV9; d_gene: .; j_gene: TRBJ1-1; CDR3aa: CASSPALTEYTEAFF; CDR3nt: TGTGCCAGCAGCCCCGCCCTTACAGAGTACACTGAAGCTTTCTTT
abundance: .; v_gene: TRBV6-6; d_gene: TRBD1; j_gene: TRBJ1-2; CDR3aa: CASSYADRGHGGYTF; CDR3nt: TGTGCCAGCAGTTACGCCGACAGGGGGCATGGTGGCTACACCTTC
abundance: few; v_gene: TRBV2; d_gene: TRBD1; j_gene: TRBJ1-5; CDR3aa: CASSSTGGDQPQHF; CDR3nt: TGTGCCAGCAGCTCGACAGGGGGCGATCAGCCCCAGCATTTT
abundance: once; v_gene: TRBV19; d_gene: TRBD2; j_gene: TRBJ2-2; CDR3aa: CASSLGGRNTGELFF; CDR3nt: TGTGCCAGTAGCCTCGGGGGGAGAAACACCGGGGAGCTGTTTTTT
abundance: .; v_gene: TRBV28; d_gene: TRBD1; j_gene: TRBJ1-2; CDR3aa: CASRDRAYGYTF; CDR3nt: TGTGCCAGCAGAGACAGGGCCTATGGCTACACCTTC
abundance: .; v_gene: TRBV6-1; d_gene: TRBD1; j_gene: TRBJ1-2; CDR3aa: CASREGQALYGYTF; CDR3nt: TGTGCCAGCAGAGAAGGACAGGCACTCTATGGCTACACCTTC
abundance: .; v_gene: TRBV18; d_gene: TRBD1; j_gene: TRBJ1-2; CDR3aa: CASSLEGQINYGYTF; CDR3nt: TGTGCCAGCTCACTAGAGGGACAGATTAACTATGGCTACACCTTC
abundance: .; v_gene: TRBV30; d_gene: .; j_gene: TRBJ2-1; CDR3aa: CAWSRQGPGEQFF; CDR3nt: TGTGCCTGGAGCCGCCAGGGTCCTGGTGAGCAGTTCTTC
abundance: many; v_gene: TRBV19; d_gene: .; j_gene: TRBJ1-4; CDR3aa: CASSPSNEKLFF; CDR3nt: TGTGCCAGTAGTCCTTCTAATGAAAAACTGTTTTTT
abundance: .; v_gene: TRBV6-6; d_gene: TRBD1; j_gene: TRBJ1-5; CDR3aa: CASSYQQGAGNQPQHF; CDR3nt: TGTGCCAGCAGTTATCAACAGGGGGCAGGCAATCAGCCCCAGCATTTT
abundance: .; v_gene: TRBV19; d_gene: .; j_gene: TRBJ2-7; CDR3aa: CASSILGGTATSEQYF; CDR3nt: TGTGCCAGTAGTATACTAGGGGGGACAGCCACTTCCGAGCAGTACTTC
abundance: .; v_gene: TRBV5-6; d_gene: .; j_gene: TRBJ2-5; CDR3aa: CASSRLDRSGTQYF; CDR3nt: TGTGCCAGCAGCCGGCTCGACCGGAGCGGGACCCAGTACTTC
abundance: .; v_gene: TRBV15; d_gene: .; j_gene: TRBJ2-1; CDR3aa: CATSSRAEVRSYNEQFF; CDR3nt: TGTGCCACCAGCTCCAGGGCTGAGGTGAGGTCCTACAATGAGCAGTTCTTC
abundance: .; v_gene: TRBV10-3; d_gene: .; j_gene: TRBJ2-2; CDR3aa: CAHAAGEGGYGELFF; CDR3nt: TGTGCCCACGCGGCGGGCGAGGGGGGGTACGGGGAGCTGTTTTTT
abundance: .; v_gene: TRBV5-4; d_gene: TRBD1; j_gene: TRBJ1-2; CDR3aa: CASSPRTGVDYGYTF; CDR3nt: TGTGCCAGCAGCCCTCGGACAGGGGTGGACTATGGCTACACCTTC
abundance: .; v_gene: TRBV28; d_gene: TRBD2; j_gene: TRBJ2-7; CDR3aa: CASRRGLASSYEQYF; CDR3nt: TGTGCCAGCAGGAGAGGACTAGCTAGCTCCTACGAGCAGTACTTC
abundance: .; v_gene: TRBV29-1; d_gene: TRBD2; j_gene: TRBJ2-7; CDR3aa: CSVVLGGREQYF; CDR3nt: TGCAGCGTCGTACTGGGAGGGCGCGAGCAGTACTTC
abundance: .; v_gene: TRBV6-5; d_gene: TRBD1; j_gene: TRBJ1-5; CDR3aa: CASSKGQGLNQPQHF; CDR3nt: TGTGCCAGCAGTAAAGGACAGGGCCTCAATCAGCCCCAGCATTTT
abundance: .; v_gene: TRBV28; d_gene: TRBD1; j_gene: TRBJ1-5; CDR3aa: CASSGQGAVSNQPQHF; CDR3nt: TGTGCCAGCAGCGGACAGGGGGCAGTTAGCAATCAGCCCCAGCATTTT
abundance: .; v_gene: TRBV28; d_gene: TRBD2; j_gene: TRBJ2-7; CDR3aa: CASSDPAREGRYEQYF; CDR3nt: TGTGCCAGCAGTGACCCCGCGCGGGAGGGCCGCTACGAGCAGTACTTC
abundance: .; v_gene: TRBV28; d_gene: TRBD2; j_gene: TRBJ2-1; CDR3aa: CAGCAGGSYNEQFF; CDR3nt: TGTGCCGGGTGCGCGGGGGGTTCCTACAATGAGCAGTTCTTC
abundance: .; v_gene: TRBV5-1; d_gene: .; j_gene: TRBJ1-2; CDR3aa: CASSDITGTIYGYTF; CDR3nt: TGCGCCAGCAGCGATATAACCGGGACTATCTATGGCTACACCTTC
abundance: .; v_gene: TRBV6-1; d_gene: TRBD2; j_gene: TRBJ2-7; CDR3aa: CASSGAAGGVYEQYF; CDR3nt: TGTGCCAGCAGTGGGGCGGCGGGAGGGGTCTACGAGCAGTACTTC
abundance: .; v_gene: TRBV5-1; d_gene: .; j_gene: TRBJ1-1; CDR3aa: CASSLAGGQLNTEAFF; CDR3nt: TGCGCCAGCAGCTTGGCGGGGGGGCAGCTGAACACTGAAGCTTTCTTT
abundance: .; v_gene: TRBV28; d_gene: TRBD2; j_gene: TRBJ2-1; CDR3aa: CAGRREGHNEQFF; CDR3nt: TGTGCCGGGCGCCGGGAGGGCCACAATGAGCAGTTCTTC
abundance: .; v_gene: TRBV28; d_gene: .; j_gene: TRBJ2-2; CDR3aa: CASRQGSRTGELFF; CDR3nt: TGTGCCAGCAGACAGGGATCGCGAACCGGGGAGCTGTTTTTT
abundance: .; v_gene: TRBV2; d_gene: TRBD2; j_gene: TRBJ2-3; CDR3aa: CASRREGFTDTQYF; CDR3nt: TGTGCCAGTCGGCGGGAGGGATTCACAGATACGCAGTATTTT
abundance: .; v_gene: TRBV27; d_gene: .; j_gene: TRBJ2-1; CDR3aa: CASSGINNEQFF; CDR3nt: TGTGCCAGCAGCGGGATAAACAATGAGCAGTTCTTC
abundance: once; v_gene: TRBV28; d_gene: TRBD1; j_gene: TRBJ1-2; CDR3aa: CASRQGGFGGYTF; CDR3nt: TGTGCCAGCCGCCAGGGGGGATTTGGAGGCTACACCTTC